This T cell receptor (beta chain) was profiled in a study of blood T cell repertoires in COVID-19. This table comes from immunoSEQ multiplex PCR, and its TCRdb copy is limited to in-frame clones, with some not included. The sample shows 68,000 or so clones, about nine tenths of them seen only once. CDR3 size: 14 residues. Germline lookup yields CDR1 GTSNPN and CDR2 SVGIG (reference sequence). Trimming took 2 bases from V and 10 from J; bases not matched to a gene: 9. The J gene is TRBJ2-1, the V gene TRBV30; 9 bases map to TRBD2. Sequences were obtained from peripheral blood. The TCR was taken from a man aged 30 to 39 with acute or convalescent COVID-19. The CDR3 here is CAWSRAGTSPEQFF. Here the CDR3 DNA reads TGTGCCTGGAGTCGGGCGGGGACTAGCCCGGAGCAGTTCTTC.